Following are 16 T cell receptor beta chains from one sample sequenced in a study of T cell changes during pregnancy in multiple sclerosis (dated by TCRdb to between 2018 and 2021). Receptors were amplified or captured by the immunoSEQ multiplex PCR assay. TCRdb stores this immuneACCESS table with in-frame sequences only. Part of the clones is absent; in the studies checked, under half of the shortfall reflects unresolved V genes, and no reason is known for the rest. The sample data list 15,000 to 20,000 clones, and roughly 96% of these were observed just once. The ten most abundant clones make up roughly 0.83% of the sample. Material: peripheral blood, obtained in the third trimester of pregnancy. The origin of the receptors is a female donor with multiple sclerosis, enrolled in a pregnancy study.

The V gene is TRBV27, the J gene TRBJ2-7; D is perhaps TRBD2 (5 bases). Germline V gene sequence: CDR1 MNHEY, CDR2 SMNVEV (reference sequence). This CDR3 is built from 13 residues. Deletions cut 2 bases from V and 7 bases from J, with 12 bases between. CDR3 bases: TGTGCCAGCAGTTTAATCGGGGAAAGGGAGCAGTACTTC. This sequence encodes CASSLIGEREQYF.

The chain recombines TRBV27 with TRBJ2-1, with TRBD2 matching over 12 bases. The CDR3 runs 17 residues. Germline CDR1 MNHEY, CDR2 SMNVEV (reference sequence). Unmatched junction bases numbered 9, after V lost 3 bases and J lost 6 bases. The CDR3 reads CASSFLGLAGGINEQFF. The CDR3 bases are TGTGCCAGCAGTTTTTTGGGTCTAGCGGGGGGGATCAATGAGCAGTTCTTC.

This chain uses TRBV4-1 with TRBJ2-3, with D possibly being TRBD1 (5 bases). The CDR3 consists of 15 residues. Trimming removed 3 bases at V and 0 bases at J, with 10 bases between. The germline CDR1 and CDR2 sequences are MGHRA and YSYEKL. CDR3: CASSHSGASTDTQYF. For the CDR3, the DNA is TGCGCCAGCAGCCACTCTGGGGCTAGCACAGATACGCAGTATTTT.

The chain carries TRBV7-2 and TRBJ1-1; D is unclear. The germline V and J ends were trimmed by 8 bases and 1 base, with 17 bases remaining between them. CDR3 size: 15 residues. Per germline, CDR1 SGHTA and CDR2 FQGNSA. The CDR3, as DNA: TGTGCCAGCTCCCCGCGGGCAGGACCGAACACTGAAGCTTTCTTT. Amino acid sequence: CASSPRAGPNTEAFF.

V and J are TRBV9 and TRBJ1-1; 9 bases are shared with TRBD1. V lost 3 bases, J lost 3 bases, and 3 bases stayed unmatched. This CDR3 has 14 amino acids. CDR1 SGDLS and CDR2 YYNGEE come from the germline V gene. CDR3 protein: CASSDRDRDTEAFF. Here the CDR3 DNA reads TGTGCCAGCAGCGATCGGGACAGGGACACTGAAGCTTTCTTT. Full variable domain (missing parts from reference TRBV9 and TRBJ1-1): DSGVTQTPKHLITATGQRVTLRCSPRSGDLSVYWYQQSLDQGLQFLIQYYNGEERAKGNILERFSAQQFPDLHSELNLSSLELGDSALYFCASSDRDRDTEAFFGQGTRLTVV.

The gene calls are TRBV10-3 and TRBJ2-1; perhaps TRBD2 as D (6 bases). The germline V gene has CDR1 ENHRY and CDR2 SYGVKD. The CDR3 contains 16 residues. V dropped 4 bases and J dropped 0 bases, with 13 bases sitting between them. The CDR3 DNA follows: TGTGCCATCAGTGCAGTTAGCGGAGGCTCCTACAATGAGCAGTTCTTC. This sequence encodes CAISAVSGGSYNEQFF.

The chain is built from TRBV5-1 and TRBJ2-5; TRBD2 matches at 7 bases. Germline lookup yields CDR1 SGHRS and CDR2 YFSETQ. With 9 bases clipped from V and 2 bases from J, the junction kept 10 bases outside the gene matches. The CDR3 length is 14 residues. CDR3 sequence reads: CATRYRGEQETQYF. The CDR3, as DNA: TGCGCCACCCGGTACCGGGGGGAGCAAGAGACCCAGTACTTC.

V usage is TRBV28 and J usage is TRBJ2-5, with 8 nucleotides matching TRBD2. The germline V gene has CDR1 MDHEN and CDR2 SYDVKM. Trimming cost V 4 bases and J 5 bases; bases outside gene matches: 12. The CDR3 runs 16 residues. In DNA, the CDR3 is TGTGCCAGCAGTTCCGGGGGGGCAGGGGTCGTGGAGACCCAGTACTTC. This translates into CASSSGGAGVVETQYF.

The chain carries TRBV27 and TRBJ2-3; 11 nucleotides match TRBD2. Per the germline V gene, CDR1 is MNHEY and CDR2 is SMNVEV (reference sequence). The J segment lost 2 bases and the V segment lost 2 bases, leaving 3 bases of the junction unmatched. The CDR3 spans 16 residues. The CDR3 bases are TGTGCCAGCAGTTTACGACTAGCGGGGACCACAGATACGCAGTATTTT. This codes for CASSLRLAGTTDTQYF.

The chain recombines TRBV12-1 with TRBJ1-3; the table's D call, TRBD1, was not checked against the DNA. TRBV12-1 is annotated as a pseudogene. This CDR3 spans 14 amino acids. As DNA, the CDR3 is TGTGCCAGCAGCTACCGACAGTTGGGAAACACCATATATTTT. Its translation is CASSYRQLGNTIYF.

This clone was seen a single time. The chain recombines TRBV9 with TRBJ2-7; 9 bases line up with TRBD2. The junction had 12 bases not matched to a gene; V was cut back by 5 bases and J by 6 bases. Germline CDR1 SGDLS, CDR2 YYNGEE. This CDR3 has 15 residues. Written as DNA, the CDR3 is TGTGCCAGCAGTCTAGACATTAGCGGGAGTAGCGAGCAGTACTTC. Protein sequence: CASSLDISGSSEQYF.

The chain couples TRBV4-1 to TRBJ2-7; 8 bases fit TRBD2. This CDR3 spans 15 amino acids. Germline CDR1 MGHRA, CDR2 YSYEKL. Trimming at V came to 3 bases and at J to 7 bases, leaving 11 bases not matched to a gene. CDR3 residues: CASSHPGAGGQEQYF. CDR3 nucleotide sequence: TGCGCCAGCAGCCACCCCGGGGCGGGGGGCCAGGAGCAGTACTTC.

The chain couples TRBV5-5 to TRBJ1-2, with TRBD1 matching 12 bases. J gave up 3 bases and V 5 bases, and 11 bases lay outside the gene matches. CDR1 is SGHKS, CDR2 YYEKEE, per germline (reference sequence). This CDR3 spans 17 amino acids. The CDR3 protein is CASRGDRGRVIDYGYTF. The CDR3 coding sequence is TGTGCCAGCAGGGGGGACAGGGGGCGAGTTATAGACTATGGCTACACCTTC.

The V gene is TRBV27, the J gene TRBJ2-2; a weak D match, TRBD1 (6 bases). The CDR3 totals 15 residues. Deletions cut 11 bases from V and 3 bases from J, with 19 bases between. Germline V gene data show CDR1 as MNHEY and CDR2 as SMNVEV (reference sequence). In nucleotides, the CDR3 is TGTGCCGCCGCCAGGGGAGCTCAGGACACCGGGGAGCTGTTTTTT. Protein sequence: CAAARGAQDTGELFF.

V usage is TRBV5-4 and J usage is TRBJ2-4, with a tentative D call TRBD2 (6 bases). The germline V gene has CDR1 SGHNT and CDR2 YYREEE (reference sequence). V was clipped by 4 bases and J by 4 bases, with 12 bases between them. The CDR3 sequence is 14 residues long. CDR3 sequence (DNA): TGTGCCAGCAGCGCGGGACCTGGGAAAAACATTCAGTACTTC. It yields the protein CASSAGPGKNIQYF.

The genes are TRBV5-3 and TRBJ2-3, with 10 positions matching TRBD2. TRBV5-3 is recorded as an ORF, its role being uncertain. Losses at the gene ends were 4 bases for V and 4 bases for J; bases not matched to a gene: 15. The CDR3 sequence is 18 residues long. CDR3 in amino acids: CARSLVEREGLSADTQYF. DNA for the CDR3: TGTGCCAGAAGCCTGGTGGAGCGGGAGGGCCTTTCGGCAGATACGCAGTATTTT.